The rows below give T cell receptor beta chains drawn from one sample of a study of blood T cell repertoires in COVID-19. This table comes from immunoSEQ multiplex PCR, and its TCRdb copy is limited to in-frame clones, with some not included. The table includes about 100,000 clones, approximately 90% detected once. Sequencing was done on a sample of peripheral blood. The origin of the receptors is a man between 45 and 60 years old with active COVID-19. The conserved cysteine and the conserved F or W are not part of the CDR3 here. A D gene is named only where the DNA matches it firmly. Some rows have no size entry. The others give once, few or many, or a class for an expanded clone.

d_call: TRBD1; clone_size: -; v_call: TRBV7-2; cdr3_length: 13; cdr3_aa: ASSPQGTGSTEAF
d_call: -; clone_size: few; v_call: TRBV4-1; cdr3_length: 11; cdr3_aa: ASSQPGVYGYT
d_call: TRBD1; clone_size: -; v_call: TRBV30; cdr3_length: 13; cdr3_aa: AWSVDRQSTDTQY
d_call: -; clone_size: -; v_call: TRBV6-4; cdr3_length: 13; cdr3_aa: ASSDYSITTGGYT
d_call: -; clone_size: -; v_call: TRBV3-1/TRBV3-2; cdr3_length: 14; cdr3_aa: ASSQDMEIQGGEQF
d_call: TRBD2; clone_size: -; v_call: TRBV5-6; cdr3_length: 15; cdr3_aa: ASSWTSGRGRYNEQF
d_call: TRBD2; clone_size: -; v_call: TRBV6-1; cdr3_length: 13; cdr3_aa: ASSELAGGPYEQY
d_call: TRBD1; clone_size: -; v_call: TRBV5-1; cdr3_length: 14; cdr3_aa: ASSLPTGTGDYGYT
d_call: -; clone_size: -; v_call: TRBV21-1; cdr3_length: 15; cdr3_aa: ASSQSGRQGSNTEAF
d_call: -; clone_size: -; v_call: TRBV10-1; cdr3_length: 11; cdr3_aa: ASSETGNQPQH
d_call: TRBD2; clone_size: -; v_call: TRBV27; cdr3_length: 10; cdr3_aa: ASGGGTGELF
d_call: -; clone_size: few; v_call: TRBV5-4; cdr3_length: 12; cdr3_aa: ASSLGDTEDIQY
d_call: -; clone_size: -; v_call: TRBV3-1/TRBV3-2; cdr3_length: 12; cdr3_aa: ASSQLWSSGELF
d_call: TRBD2; clone_size: -; v_call: TRBV7-8; cdr3_length: 13; cdr3_aa: ASSNGRGRWETQY
d_call: -; clone_size: -; v_call: TRBV5-4; cdr3_length: 12; cdr3_aa: ASSTRQSSYEQY
d_call: -; clone_size: -; v_call: TRBV15; cdr3_length: 11; cdr3_aa: ATSGGKQGEAF
d_call: -; clone_size: -; v_call: TRBV19; cdr3_length: 13; cdr3_aa: ASRGTRTSTDTQY